Listed below are T cell receptor beta chains from one sample, sequenced in a study of control samples from healthy donors and cancer patients. TCRdb's table, derived via immunoSEQ multiplex PCR, lists solely in-frame clones and lacks some. The sample includes 70,000 or so clones, approximately 87% of them seen just once. Sequenced: blood. These receptors all come from a man in his fifties in good health. The CDR3 runs from the conserved cysteine through the conserved F or W. A D gene is named only where the DNA matches it firmly. Not all rows give a size; the values are once, few, many and, for expanded clones, a class.

NA	TRBV7-8	once	TRBJ1-1	CASSLVQETEAFF	TGTGCCAGCAGCTTAGTTCAGGAGACTGAAGCTTTCTTT
NA	TRBV12-3/TRBV12-4	NA	TRBJ1-1	CASSPKVEAFF	TGTGCCAGCAGTCCGAAGGTTGAAGCTTTCTTT
NA	TRBV9	few	TRBJ1-5	CASSPPPRDTLNQPQHF	TGTGCCAGCAGCCCGCCTCCGAGGGATACCCTCAATCAGCCCCAGCATTTT
NA	TRBV14	NA	TRBJ2-2	CASSQMVRDTGELFF	TGTGCCAGCAGCCAAATGGTCCGGGACACCGGGGAGCTGTTTTTT
TRBD2	TRBV27	NA	TRBJ2-3	CASSLLLAGGPDTQYF	TGTGCCAGCAGTTTACTACTAGCGGGGGGGCCAGATACGCAGTATTTT
NA	TRBV5-4	NA	TRBJ1-2	CASSSRNYGYTF	TGTGCCAGCAGCTCCAGAAACTATGGCTACACCTTC
NA	TRBV3-1/TRBV3-2	NA	TRBJ2-3	CASSQGGRRDTQYF	TGTGCCAGCAGCCAAGGTGGGAGAAGGGATACGCAGTATTTT
NA	TRBV6-5	NA	TRBJ2-3	CASSYSSRGTQYF	TGTGCCAGCAGTTACTCTAGCCGGGGAACGCAGTATTTT
NA	TRBV9	NA	TRBJ2-7	CASSARDRIHEQYF	TGTGCCAGCAGCGCTCGTGACAGGATCCACGAGCAGTACTTC
NA	TRBV7-6	NA	TRBJ1-6	CASSLRPVNSPLHF	TGTGCCAGCAGCTTAAGGCCAGTTAATTCACCCCTCCACTTT
NA	TRBV4-1	NA	TRBJ2-5	CASRGPNRRLGGETQYF	TGCGCCAGCAGGGGGCCCAACCGAAGACTAGGGGGAGAGACCCAGTACTTC
NA	TRBV19	NA	TRBJ2-5	CASSTFGGRQETQYF	TGTGCCAGTAGTACTTTCGGGGGCCGTCAAGAGACCCAGTACTTC
NA	TRBV6-5	NA	TRBJ2-5	CASSSQGSQETQYF	TGTGCCAGCAGCTCTCAGGGGAGCCAAGAGACCCAGTACTTC
NA	TRBV2	NA	TRBJ2-7	CASSEWVIQPYEQYF	TGTGCCAGCAGTGAATGGGTGATTCAACCCTACGAGCAGTACTTC
TRBD2	TRBV19	NA	TRBJ2-2	CASSMTSGVPGELFF	TGTGCCAGTAGTATGACTAGCGGGGTGCCCGGGGAGCTGTTTTTT
NA	TRBV4-2	once	TRBJ1-1	CASSQGVDTEAFF	TGTGCCAGCAGCCAGGGGGTAGACACTGAAGCTTTCTTT
NA	TRBV29-1	NA	TRBJ1-4	CSVEVWGTDEKLFF	TGCAGCGTTGAAGTCTGGGGGACTGATGAAAAACTGTTTTTT
NA	TRBV24-1	NA	TRBJ1-5	CATSARGLNSNQPQHF	TGTGCCACCAGTGCGAGGGGACTTAATAGCAATCAGCCCCAGCATTTT
NA	TRBV18	few	TRBJ2-3	CASSPLQRFLGGDTQYF	TGTGCCAGCTCACCACTACAGAGATTCCTAGGGGGAGATACGCAGTATTTT
NA	TRBV2	NA	TRBJ1-1	CASLPGTLNTEAFF	TGTGCCAGTTTACCCGGGACTTTGAACACTGAAGCTTTCTTT
NA	TRBV28	NA	TRBJ1-1	CASRPRSGVFSEAFF	TGTGCCAGTAGACCGAGATCTGGGGTCTTCTCTGAAGCTTTCTTT
NA	TRBV6-5	NA	TRBJ2-3	CASPGLGADTQYF	TGTGCCAGTCCGGGACTTGGGGCAGATACGCAGTATTTT
TRBD1	TRBV5-6	few	TRBJ1-2	CASSFRDRVNYGYTF	TGTGCCAGCAGCTTCCGGGACAGGGTTAACTATGGCTACACCTTC
NA	TRBV12-5	NA	TRBJ2-7	CASGFGTGGYEQYF	TGTGCTAGTGGGTTCGGGACGGGCGGCTACGAGCAGTACTTC
NA	TRBV9	NA	TRBJ1-3	CASSVEGNTIYF	TGTGCCAGCAGCGTAGAAGGAAACACCATATATTTT
NA	TRBV28	NA	TRBJ2-5	CASSSARPTGGEETQYF	TGTGCCAGCAGTTCCGCCAGGCCAACAGGGGGGGAGGAGACCCAGTACTTC
NA	TRBV20-1	NA	TRBJ2-7	CSASSGAQGQYF	TGCAGTGCTAGTTCTGGGGCGCAGGGGCAGTACTTC
TRBD1	TRBV6-6	NA	TRBJ2-7	CASIMTGGSGEQYF	TGTGCCAGCATTATGACAGGGGGCTCGGGGGAGCAGTACTTC
NA	TRBV10-3	once	TRBJ2-7	CAISESSRAYEQYF	TGTGCCATCAGTGAGTCGAGCAGAGCCTACGAGCAGTACTTC
NA	TRBV21-1	NA	TRBJ1-4	CASSKDRRVHLVKLFF	TGTGCCAGCAGCAAAGATCGCAGGGTACACCTGGTAAAACTGTTTTTT
TRBD2	TRBV5-1	NA	TRBJ2-2	CASSSPGLAVNTGELFF	TGCGCCAGCAGCTCTCCGGGACTAGCGGTGAACACCGGGGAGCTGTTTTTT
NA	TRBV7-9	few	TRBJ1-6	CASSFPGPNSPLHF	TGTGCCAGCAGCTTCCCGGGACCAAATTCACCCCTCCACTTT
TRBD2	TRBV9	NA	TRBJ2-6	CASSVDLAGASGANVLTF	TGTGCCAGCAGCGTAGACCTAGCGGGAGCTTCCGGGGCCAACGTCCTGACTTTC
NA	TRBV24-1	NA	TRBJ2-1	CATSEGREQFF	TGTGCCACCAGTGAGGGCAGGGAGCAGTTCTTC
NA	TRBV10-2	NA	TRBJ2-7	CASSQDNEQYF	TGCGCCAGCAGTCAGGATAACGAGCAGTACTTC
NA	TRBV5-6	NA	TRBJ2-7	CASSLDVVNEQYF	TGTGCCAGCAGCTTGGATGTTGTAAACGAGCAGTACTTC
NA	TRBV25-1	NA	TRBJ2-6	CASTTFPGANVLTF	TGTGCCAGCACCACTTTTCCCGGGGCCAACGTCCTGACTTTC
NA	TRBV7-3	NA	TRBJ2-2	CASSLSDGVNTGELFF	TGTGCCAGCAGCCTCAGTGACGGGGTTAACACCGGGGAGCTGTTTTTT
NA	TRBV5-1	NA	TRBJ2-5	CASSLEETQYF	TGCGCCAGCAGCTTAGAGGAGACCCAGTACTTC
TRBD1	TRBV19	NA	TRBJ1-2	CASTDRYSYGYTF	TGTGCCAGTACGGACAGGTACAGCTATGGCTACACCTTC
TRBD2	TRBV18	NA	TRBJ2-7	CASSPGTTGAYEQYF	TGTGCCAGCTCCCCCGGGACTACCGGCGCCTACGAGCAGTACTTC
TRBD1	TRBV10-3	NA	TRBJ1-1	CATRTGPNTEAFF	TGTGCCACCAGGACAGGGCCGAACACTGAAGCTTTCTTT
NA	TRBV11-2	NA	TRBJ1-4	CASSLRQRPEKLFF	TGTGCCAGCAGCTTAAGACAGCGACCTGAAAAACTGTTTTTT
TRBD2	TRBV12-5	NA	TRBJ2-1	CASGFGGGGYNEQFF	TGTGCTAGTGGTTTCGGGGGGGGTGGCTACAATGAGCAGTTCTTC
NA	TRBV28	NA	TRBJ2-7	CASSNPGTGYYEQYF	TGTGCCAGCAGCAACCCAGGAACAGGCTACTACGAGCAGTACTTC
TRBD2	TRBV10-2	NA	TRBJ2-3	CASSGILAATDTQYF	TGCGCCAGCAGTGGCATCCTAGCGGCCACAGATACGCAGTATTTT
NA	TRBV15	NA	TRBJ2-4	CATSTGTVSNIQYF	TGTGCCACCAGCACAGGGACGGTGTCCAACATTCAGTACTTC
NA	TRBV4-1	NA	TRBJ1-5	CASSQDGGARGNQPQHF	TGCGCCAGCAGCCAAGATGGGGGGGCGCGGGGCAATCAGCCCCAGCATTTT
NA	TRBV19	NA	TRBJ1-1	CASSGRMETSTEAFF	TGTGCCAGTAGTGGCCGGATGGAGACGAGCACTGAAGCTTTCTTT
NA	TRBV6-4	NA	TRBJ1-2	CASSEGGGGNYGYTF	TGTGCCAGCAGTGAAGGAGGGGGAGGGAACTATGGCTACACCTTC
NA	TRBV25-1	NA	TRBJ2-6	CASSGVHGSGANVLTF	TGTGCCAGCAGTGGCGTACATGGCTCTGGGGCCAACGTCCTGACTTTC
NA	TRBV4-2	many	TRBJ1-2	CASSRKSGTLNYGYTF	TGTGCCAGCAGTCGAAAATCAGGGACCCTAAACTATGGCTACACCTTC
NA	TRBV15	NA	TRBJ2-7	CATSKETGRYYEQYF	TGTGCCACCAGCAAGGAGACAGGAAGATACTACGAGCAGTACTTC
NA	TRBV28	NA	TRBJ1-3	CASSFGTISGNTIYF	TGTGCCAGCAGTTTTGGCACCATTTCTGGAAACACCATATATTTT
NA	TRBV9	NA	TRBJ1-6	CASSVSADYNSPLHF	TGTGCCAGCAGCGTATCCGCGGACTATAATTCACCCCTCCACTTT
TRBD2	TRBV5-4	NA	TRBJ2-1	CASSSPGLAGGSSYNEQFF	TGTGCCAGCAGCTCACCGGGACTAGCGGGGGGGAGCTCCTACAATGAGCAGTTCTTC
NA	TRBV25-1	few	TRBJ2-2	CASSESVGGRDTGELFF	TGTGCCAGCAGTGAATCGGTGGGGGGAAGGGACACCGGGGAGCTGTTTTTT
TRBD1	TRBV3-1/TRBV3-2	once	TRBJ2-5	CASQNVDREETQYF	TGTGCCAGCCAAAACGTTGACAGGGAGGAGACCCAGTACTTC
NA	TRBV6-1	NA	TRBJ1-1	CASSEAGRTEAFF	TGTGCCAGCAGTGAAGCGGGACGGACTGAAGCTTTCTTT